Listed below are T cell receptor beta chains from one sample, sequenced in a study of T cell responses to AZD1222 COVID-19 vaccine. Profiling relied on immunoSEQ multiplex PCR, and the TCRdb table lists in-frame clones only, not all of them. Of 40,000 to 60,000 clones detected, 70% to 90% appear once; the ten largest clones hold 1.1%. The starting material was peripheral blood, obtained 28 days after the second AZD1222 dose. The receptors were sampled from an adult who received the AZD1222 COVID-19 vaccine. Both conserved end residues are part of each CDR3. Each record gives: J gene, D gene, V gene, CDR3 length, CDR3 protein, CDR3 DNA. A D gene is named only where the DNA matches it firmly.

J: TRBJ1-1
D: NA
V: TRBV12-3/TRBV12-4
length: 12
CDR3: CASSHGRTEAFF
DNA: TGTGCCAGCAGTCACGGACGGACTGAAGCTTTCTTT

J: TRBJ1-2
D: NA
V: TRBV3-1/TRBV3-2
length: 16
CDR3: CASSQDFGGSGYGYTF
DNA: TGTGCCAGCAGCCAAGATTTCGGGGGGTCCGGCTATGGCTACACCTTC

J: TRBJ2-5
D: NA
V: TRBV2
length: 12
CDR3: CATRNPQETQYF
DNA: TGTGCCACCAGGAACCCTCAAGAGACCCAGTACTTC

J: TRBJ2-7
D: TRBD2
V: TRBV7-8
length: 16
CDR3: CASSLTSGRDSYEQYF
DNA: TGTGCCAGCAGCTTAACTAGCGGGAGGGACTCCTACGAGCAGTACTTC

J: TRBJ1-6
D: NA
V: TRBV4-3
length: 16
CDR3: CASSRVRGADNSPLHF
DNA: TGCGCCAGCAGCCGAGTTCGGGGGGCGGATAATTCACCCCTCCACTTT

J: TRBJ1-5
D: NA
V: TRBV24-1
length: 13
CDR3: CATGGFLNQPQHF
DNA: TGTGCCACAGGGGGGTTCCTCAATCAGCCCCAGCATTTT

J: TRBJ2-7
D: TRBD2
V: TRBV10-3
length: 16
CDR3: CAIRPGLAGEVFEQYF
DNA: TGTGCCATCAGACCGGGACTAGCGGGAGAGGTCTTCGAGCAGTACTTC

J: TRBJ2-7
D: NA
V: TRBV7-8
length: 17
CDR3: CASSLGQGFQAGSEQYF
DNA: TGTGCCAGCAGCTTGGGGCAGGGGTTCCAGGCGGGAAGTGAGCAGTACTTC

J: TRBJ2-7
D: NA
V: TRBV7-9
length: 13
CDR3: CASSLGHFYEQYF
DNA: TGTGCCAGCAGCTTAGGACACTTCTACGAGCAGTACTTC

J: TRBJ2-1
D: NA
V: TRBV5-6
length: 15
CDR3: CASSLGGSSYNEQFF
DNA: TGTGCCAGCAGCTTGGGAGGGAGCTCCTACAATGAGCAGTTCTTC

J: TRBJ1-1
D: NA
V: TRBV10-2
length: 11
CDR3: CASGRETEAFF
DNA: TGCGCCAGCGGCCGGGAGACTGAAGCTTTCTTT